One and the same sample provided the 15 T cell receptor beta chains below, sequenced in a study of CD8 T cells in Susac syndrome. RNA was extracted with the RNeasy kit, and a quantity of roughly 0.5 to 1 ug was reverse transcribed using random hexamers. Via MiXCR, TCRdb re-called the immunoSEQ multiplex PCR reads, giving one row per CDR3 protein. The sample lists approximately 110,000 distinct CDR3 sequences, around 94% occurring once. The sample consisted of CD4+ T cells from PBMCs. These receptors all stem from a human donor in good health.

V usage is TRBV19 and J usage is TRBJ1-3; D gene unclear. Trimming shortened V by 6 bases and J by 4 bases, and 10 bases separated the two germline ends. CDR1 is LNHDA and CDR2 is SQIVND in the germline V gene (reference sequence). The CDR3 is made up of 13 amino acids. The CDR3 sequence is CASSINSGNTIYF. The DNA for the CDR3 is TGTGCCAGTAGCATCAACTCGGGAAACACCATATATTTT. The full variable domain, its missing parts supplied by reference TRBV19 and TRBJ1-3, is DGGITQSPKYLFRKEGQNVTLSCEQNLNHDAMYWYRQDPGQGLRLIYYSQIVNDFQKGDIAEGYSVSREKKESFPLTVTSAQKNPTAFYLCASSINSGNTIYFGEGSWLTVV.

The CDR3 DNA reads TGCGCCAGCAGCCAAGACGAAGGAAAATTCTTAACATACGAGCAGTACTTC. Amino acids: CASSQDEGKFLTYEQYF. The V gene is TRBV4-1, the J gene TRBJ2-7; D is unresolved. V was shortened by 0 bases and J by 4 bases, with 19 bases between the two germline ends. The CDR3 covers 17 residues. The germline CDR1 and CDR2 sequences are MGHRA and YSYEKL.

The chain employs TRBV5-1 and TRBJ2-1, with 9 nucleotides matching TRBD1. The CDR3 is 15 residues long. The V gene end was trimmed by 7 bases and the J gene end by 4 bases; junction bases not matched to a gene: 9. From germline, CDR1 is SGHRS and CDR2 YFSETQ. The DNA for the CDR3 is TGCGCCAGCCGCTACGGGACAGGGATATACAATGAGCAGTTCTTC. Encoded protein: CASRYGTGIYNEQFF.

This chain's CDR3 is CASSQPSGTFEQYF. CDR3 DNA sequence: TGCGCCAGCAGCCAACCTAGCGGGACCTTTGAGCAGTACTTC. The chain uses TRBV4-1 and TRBJ2-7; 9 bases map to TRBD2. Per germline, CDR1 MGHRA and CDR2 YSYEKL. This CDR3 spans 14 amino acids. V lost 2 bases to trimming and J lost 7 bases; unmatched junction nucleotides: 6.

J is TRBJ2-1 and V is TRBV5-1; tentative D call: TRBD2 (6 bases). This CDR3 is 18 amino acids long. CDR1 is SGHRS, CDR2 YFSETQ, per germline. Deletions cut 0 bases from V and 8 bases from J, with 24 bases between. The CDR3 region has the DNA TGCGCCAGCAGCTTGGTTCGGGCCCGGGACTCCCTTGGGGATGAGCAGTTCTTC. Its protein is CASSLVRARDSLGDEQFF. The variable domain in full, with the rest retrieved from reference TRBV5-1 and TRBJ2-1, is KAGVTQTPRYLIKTRGQQVTLSCSPISGHRSVSWYQQTPGQGLQFLFEYFSETQRNKGNFPGRFSGRQFSNSRSEMNVSTLELGDSALYLCASSLVRARDSLGDEQFFGPGTRLTVL.

The rearrangement uses TRBV27 and TRBJ1-2; 8 bases match TRBD1. CDR3 length equals 15 residues. Germline CDR1 MNHEY, CDR2 SMNVEV (reference sequence). V was pared by 4 bases and J by 7 bases, with 11 bases of the junction left unmatched. In DNA, the CDR3 is TGTGCCAGCAGTTCCTTCGGACAGGGAAGGAGTGGCTACACCTTC. It specifies CASSSFGQGRSGYTF.

The chain couples TRBV5-1 to TRBJ2-2; maybe TRBD1 (5 bases). The length of the CDR3 is 14 residues. CDR1 is SGHRS, CDR2 YFSETQ, per germline. Trimming took 2 bases from V and 3 from J, leaving 8 bases between them. The CDR3 sequence: CASSFRADTGELFF. As DNA, the CDR3 is TGCGCCAGCAGCTTCAGGGCGGACACCGGGGAGCTGTTTTTT. The whole variable domain, remainder taken from reference TRBV5-1 and TRBJ2-2, is KAGVTQTPRYLIKTRGQQVTLSCSPISGHRSVSWYQQTPGQGLQFLFEYFSETQRNKGNFPGRFSGRQFSNSRSEMNVSTLELGDSALYLCASSFRADTGELFFGEGSRLTVL.

The V gene is TRBV5-4, the J gene TRBJ2-2; the D is unclear. The length of the CDR3 is 15 residues. Germline V gene data show CDR1 as SGHNT and CDR2 as YYREEE (reference sequence). Trimming stripped 0 bases from V and 4 bases from J, with 10 bases between. CDR3: CASSLDSPGTGELFF. The CDR3 coding sequence is TGTGCCAGCAGCTTGGACAGCCCGGGCACCGGGGAGCTGTTTTTT.

The chain employs TRBV9 and TRBJ1-2; 10 bases match TRBD1. This CDR3 is built from 15 residues. V lost 3 bases, J lost 4 bases, and 6 bases stayed unmatched. CDR1 and CDR2 from the germline V gene are SGDLS and YYNGEE. In DNA form, the CDR3 reads TGTGCCAGCAGCGCGGACAGGGGGGTCGGCTATGGCTACACCTTC. Its translation is CASSADRGVGYGYTF.

This rearrangement joins TRBV6-2 or TRBV6-3 to TRBJ2-2; the match to TRBD1 covers 9 bases. CDR1 MNHEY and CDR2 SVGEGT come from the germline V gene. V was clipped by 2 bases and J by 3 bases; unmatched bases: 7. The CDR3 consists of 17 residues. The CDR3 reads CASSYMGQGFYTGELFF. The CDR3 DNA sequence: TGTGCCAGCAGTTACATGGGACAGGGTTTTTACACCGGGGAGCTGTTTTTT.

The chain carries TRBV20-1 and TRBJ2-1; 13 bases fit TRBD2. Germline CDR1 and CDR2: DFQATT and SNEGSKA (reference sequence). The CDR3 totals 16 residues. The V and J ends lost 0 bases and 7 bases, in that order; junction bases with no gene match: 6. The CDR3: CSARDTSGRAGNEQFF. Written as DNA, the CDR3 is TGCAGTGCTAGAGACACTAGCGGGAGGGCGGGGAATGAGCAGTTCTTC.

The J gene is TRBJ1-1, the V gene TRBV5-1; 7 bases line up with TRBD1. Germline CDR1 reads SGHRS; CDR2 reads YFSETQ. The CDR3 loop spans 16 amino acids. Germline trimming cut 4 bases from V and 2 bases from J; bases unmatched to any gene: 11. CDR3 sequence (DNA): TGCGCCAGCAGCATGCAACCGGGACAGCAAAACACTGAAGCTTTCTTT. Translating gives CASSMQPGQQNTEAFF.

This clonotype was seen only once. The chain links TRBV20-1 to TRBJ2-6; D ambiguous. V was clipped by 1 base and J by 0 bases, with 10 bases between them. The CDR3 spans 16 residues. The V gene's germline CDR1 is DFQATT and CDR2 SNEGSKA (reference sequence). The CDR3 DNA follows: TGCAGTGCTAGAGGGCAGGACCGCTCTGGGGCCAACGTCCTGACTTTC. It translates to CSARGQDRSGANVLTF.

The chain has TRBV20-1 and TRBJ2-7; 12 bases map to TRBD1. CDR3 size: 17 residues. V lost 4 bases to trimming and J lost 1 base; unmatched junction nucleotides: 11. Germline CDR1 is DFQATT and CDR2 is SNEGSKA (reference sequence). The CDR3 DNA reads as TGCAGTGCTACATTATTGGGACAGGGGGCGGTTTCCTACGAGCAGTACTTC. Its translation is CSATLLGQGAVSYEQYF.

This rearrangement joins TRBV7-9 to TRBJ1-2; a weak D match, TRBD1 (6 bases). From germline, CDR1 is SEHNR and CDR2 FQNEAQ (reference sequence). V lost 2 bases, J lost 6 bases, and 19 bases lay in between. This CDR3 has 16 residues. Here the CDR3 reads CASSLLRAGATHGYTF. CDR3 DNA sequence: TGTGCCAGCAGCTTATTAAGGGCAGGGGCGACCCATGGCTACACCTTC. The complete variable domain, with remaining parts taken from reference TRBV7-9 and TRBJ1-2, reads DTGVSQNPRHKITKRGQNVTFRCDPISEHNRLYWYRQTLGQGPEFLTYFQNEAQLEKSRLLSDRFSAERPKGSFSTLEIQRTEQGDSAMYLCASSLLRAGATHGYTFGSGTRLTVV.